This TCR beta chain was sequenced for a study of shared clonotypes between healthy human individuals. Study-wide points: The study found about 5% of naive CD4 clonotypes shared across a few donors. Naive subsets typically showed greater estimated richness than memory subsets.

V gave up 0 bases and J gave up 5 bases, with 2 bases separating them. The germline V gene has CDR1 KGHSH and CDR2 LQKENI. This CDR3 is 12 amino acids long. Turning to this clone: Its antigen is currently unknown. The same CDR3 can be traced to other DNA sequences in this sample.

Here immunoSEQ multiplex PCR was the method, and the copy in TCRdb shows in-frame clones only, minus some. The repertoire consists of millions of clones, with around nine tenths occurring once and the leading ten covering about 0.13%. J is TRBJ2-1 and V is TRBV18; D gene unclear. Material: naive CD4+ T cells sorted from blood. Subset described: CD45RA+ positively selected. The TCR comes from a man aged 18 to 30 in good health. This CDR3 is CASSPPHNEQFF. CDR3 nucleotides: TGTGCCAGCTCACCACCTCACAATGAGCAGTTCTTC.